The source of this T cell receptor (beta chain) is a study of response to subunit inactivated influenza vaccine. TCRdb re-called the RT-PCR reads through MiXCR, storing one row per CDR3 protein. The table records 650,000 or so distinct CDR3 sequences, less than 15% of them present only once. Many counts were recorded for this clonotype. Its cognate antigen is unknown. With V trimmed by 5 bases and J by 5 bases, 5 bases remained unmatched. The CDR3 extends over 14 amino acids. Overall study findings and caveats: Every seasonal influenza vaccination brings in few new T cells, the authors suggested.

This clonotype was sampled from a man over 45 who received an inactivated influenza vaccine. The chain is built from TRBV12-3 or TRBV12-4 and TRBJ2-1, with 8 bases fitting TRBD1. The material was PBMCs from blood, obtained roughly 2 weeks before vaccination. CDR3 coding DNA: TGTGCCAGCAGTCCTCAGGGGGCCCACAATGAGCAGTTCTTC. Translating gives CASSPQGAHNEQFF.